This is a list of T cell receptor beta chains from one sample in a study of liver allograft versus peripheral blood T cells. TCRdb fed the reads into MiXCR, producing one record per CDR3 protein. This repertoire shows over 10,000 distinct CDR3 sequences, 28% found once; its top ten account for roughly 2.4%. These receptors were taken from a human patient who had a liver transplant. Some of the T cells might come from the graft donor. The CDR3 runs from the conserved cysteine through the conserved F or W.

j_gene | v_gene | len | CDR3aa
TRBJ2-7 | TRBV5-4 | 14 | CASSLEGFSYEQYF
TRBJ2-1 | TRBV29-1 | 13 | CSVEQGTYNEQFF
TRBJ2-5 | TRBV6-6 | 15 | CASSYSPTGGETQYF
TRBJ1-4 | TRBV28 | 15 | CASSLWRGKGEKLFF
TRBJ2-7 | TRBV18 | 14 | CASSPRATGREQYF
TRBJ2-1 | TRBV14 | 17 | CASSLLNSGRSYNEQFF
TRBJ2-7 | TRBV6-1 | 13 | CASRGSADYEQYF
TRBJ1-2 | TRBV19 | 15 | CASSSAGEANYGYTF
TRBJ2-1 | TRBV6-5 | 14 | CASSFSDVINEQFF
TRBJ2-5 | TRBV15 | 14 | CATSRDLKEETQYF
TRBJ1-1 | TRBV7-2 | 14 | CASSSGQGDTEAFF
TRBJ1-4 | TRBV6-5 | 14 | CASSYGSANEKLFF
TRBJ2-7 | TRBV29-1 | 12 | CSVEDATYEQYF
TRBJ1-5 | TRBV19 | 13 | CASSIKTPAPQHF
TRBJ1-2 | TRBV28 | 12 | CASRSRQLGYTF
TRBJ2-6 | TRBV6-5 | 16 | CASSYSRVRGANVLTF
TRBJ1-1 | TRBV7-9 | 14 | CASSPRQANTEAFF
TRBJ2-1 | TRBV20-1 | 12 | CSFDLGNNEQFF
TRBJ2-1 | TRBV6-5 | 14 | CASTPWDSKHEQFF
TRBJ2-3 | TRBV6-6 | 12 | CASSLSTDTQYF
TRBJ1-3 | TRBV10-3 | 16 | CAISISPDSSGNTIYF
TRBJ1-2 | TRBV6-1 | 12 | CASSARGYGYTF
TRBJ2-1 | TRBV30 | 14 | CASSVGGFYNEQFF
TRBJ1-5 | TRBV29-1 | 15 | CSPPSCLYSNQPQHF
TRBJ2-7 | TRBV20-1 | 16 | CSATDGSGGGIYEQYF
TRBJ1-6 | TRBV18 | 14 | CASSPGPGNSPLHF
TRBJ1-1 | TRBV20-1 | 15 | CSAAPGERMNTEAFF
TRBJ1-5 | TRBV19 | 15 | CASSISNSLNQPQHF
TRBJ1-1 | TRBV6-5 | 15 | CASSYSISGVTEAFF